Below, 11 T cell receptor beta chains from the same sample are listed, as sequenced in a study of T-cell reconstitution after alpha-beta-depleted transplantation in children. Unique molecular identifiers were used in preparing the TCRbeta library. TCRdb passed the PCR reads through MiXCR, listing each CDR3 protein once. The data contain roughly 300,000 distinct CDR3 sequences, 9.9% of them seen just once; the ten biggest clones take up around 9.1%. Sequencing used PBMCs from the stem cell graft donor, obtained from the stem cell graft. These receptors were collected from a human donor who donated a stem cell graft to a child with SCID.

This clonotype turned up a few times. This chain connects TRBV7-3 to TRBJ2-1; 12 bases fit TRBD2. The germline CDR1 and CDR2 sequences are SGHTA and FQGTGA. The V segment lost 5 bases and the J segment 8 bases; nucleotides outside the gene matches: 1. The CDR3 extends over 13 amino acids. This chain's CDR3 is CASSRLAGDEQFF. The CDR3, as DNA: TGTGCCAGCAGCCGACTAGCGGGGGATGAGCAGTTCTTC.

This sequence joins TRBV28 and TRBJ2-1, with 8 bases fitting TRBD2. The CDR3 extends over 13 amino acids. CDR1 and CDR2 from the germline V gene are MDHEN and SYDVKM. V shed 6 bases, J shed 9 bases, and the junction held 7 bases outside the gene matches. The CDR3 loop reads CASRGAGLGEQFF. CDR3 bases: TGTGCCAGCAGAGGAGCGGGACTAGGTGAGCAGTTCTTC.

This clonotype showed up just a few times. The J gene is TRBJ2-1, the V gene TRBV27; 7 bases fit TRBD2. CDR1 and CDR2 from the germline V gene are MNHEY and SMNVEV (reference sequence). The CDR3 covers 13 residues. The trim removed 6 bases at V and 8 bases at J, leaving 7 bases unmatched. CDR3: CASSSTGGDEQFF. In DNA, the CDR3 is TGTGCCAGCAGCTCAACGGGGGGAGATGAGCAGTTCTTC.

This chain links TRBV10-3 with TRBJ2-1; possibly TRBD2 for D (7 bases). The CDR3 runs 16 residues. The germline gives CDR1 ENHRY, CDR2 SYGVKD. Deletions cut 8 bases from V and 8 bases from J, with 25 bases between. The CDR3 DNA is TGTGCCATCGGGGGAGGGCGGGGGCTCTTTGTGGATGAGCAGTTCTTC. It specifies CAIGGGRGLFVDEQFF.

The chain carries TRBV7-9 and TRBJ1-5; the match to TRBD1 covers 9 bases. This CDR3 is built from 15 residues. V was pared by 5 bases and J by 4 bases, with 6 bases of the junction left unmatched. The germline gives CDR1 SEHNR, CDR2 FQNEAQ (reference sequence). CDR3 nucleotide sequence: TGTGCCAGCAGCATCTCCGGGACAGGGAATCAGCCCCAGCATTTT. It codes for CASSISGTGNQPQHF.

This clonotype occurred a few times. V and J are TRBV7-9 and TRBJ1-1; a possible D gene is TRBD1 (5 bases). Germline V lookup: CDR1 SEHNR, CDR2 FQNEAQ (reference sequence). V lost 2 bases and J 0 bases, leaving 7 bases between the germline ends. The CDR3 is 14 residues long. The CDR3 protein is CASSLLQVNTEAFF. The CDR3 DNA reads TGTGCCAGCAGCTTACTACAGGTGAACACTGAAGCTTTCTTT.

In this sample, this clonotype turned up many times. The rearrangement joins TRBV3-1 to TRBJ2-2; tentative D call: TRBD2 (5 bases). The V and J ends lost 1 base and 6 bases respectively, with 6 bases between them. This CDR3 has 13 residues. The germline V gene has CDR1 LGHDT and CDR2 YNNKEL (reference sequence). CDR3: CASSQAGSGELFF. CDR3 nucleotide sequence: TGTGCCAGCAGCCAAGCGGGGTCCGGGGAGCTGTTTTTT.

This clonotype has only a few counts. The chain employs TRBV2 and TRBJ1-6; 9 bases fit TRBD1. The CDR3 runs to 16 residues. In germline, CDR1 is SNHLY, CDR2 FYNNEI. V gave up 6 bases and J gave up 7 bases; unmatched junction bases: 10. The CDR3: CASRYGTGSGNSPLHF. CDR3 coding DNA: TGTGCCAGCAGATACGGGACAGGGTCCGGGAATTCACCCCTCCACTTT.

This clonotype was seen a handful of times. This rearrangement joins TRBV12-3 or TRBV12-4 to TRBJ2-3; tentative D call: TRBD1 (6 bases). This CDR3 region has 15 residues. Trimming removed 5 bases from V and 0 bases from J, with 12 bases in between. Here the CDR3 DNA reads TGTGCCAGCAGTCCCCGTAGGGGGAGCACAGATACGCAGTATTTT. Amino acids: CASSPRRGSTDTQYF.

In DNA, the CDR3 is TGTGCCAGTAGTCCTGGGACAGGGAACGTTCCCCAGCATTTT. Translation: CASSPGTGNVPQHF. This rearrangement joins TRBV19 to TRBJ1-5, with TRBD1 matching 9 bases. Trimming took 5 bases from V and 10 from J; bases not matched to a gene: 9. This CDR3 region has 14 residues. Germline CDR1 and CDR2: LNHDA and SQIVND (reference sequence). Together with reference TRBV19 and TRBJ1-5, the CDR3 gives the full variable domain: DGGITQSPKYLFRKEGQNVTLSCEQNLNHDAMYWYRQDPGQGLRLIYYSQIVNDFQKGDIAEGYSVSREKKESFPLTVTSAQKNPTAFYLCASSPGTGNVPQHFGDGTRLSIL.

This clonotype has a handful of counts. CDR3 sequence reads: CSARDSGGGIEQFF. The DNA of the CDR3 is TGCAGTGCTAGAGATTCGGGGGGGGGTATTGAGCAGTTCTTC. The rearrangement joins TRBV20-1 to TRBJ2-1, with 8 bases that match TRBD2. Trimming took 0 bases from V and 9 from J; bases not matched to a gene: 7. Per the germline V gene, CDR1 is DFQATT and CDR2 is SNEGSKA (reference sequence). There are 14 residues in the CDR3.